The 14 T cell receptor beta chains given below trace back to one sample, sequenced in a study of T cell repertoires in ileal Crohn's disease. Sequencing was performed with immunoSEQ multiplex PCR; in TCRdb, only in-frame clones are kept and a portion is missing. This table has roughly 16,000 clones, under 95% appearing once. Documented time point: inflamed ileum from the surgical specimen. The sequenced material came from ileal tissue. These receptor sequences come from an adult with Crohn's disease.

The chain recombines TRBV5-5 with TRBJ1-2; no clear D gene. This CDR3 is 12 amino acids long. V gave up 0 bases and J gave up 8 bases, with 8 bases separating them. Germline V gene data show CDR1 as SGHKS and CDR2 as YYEKEE (reference sequence). The CDR3 sequence is CASSLAEEGYTF. CDR3 bases: TGTGCCAGCAGCTTGGCCGAGGAGGGCTACACCTTC.

V gene TRBV6-5 combines with J gene TRBJ2-5; the D gene is possibly TRBD1 (5 bases). The V gene's germline CDR1 is MNHEY and CDR2 SVGAGI. Trimming stripped 6 bases from V and 1 base from J, with 9 bases between. The CDR3 covers 13 residues. The CDR3 is CASSQGTQETQYF. The CDR3 region has the DNA TGTGCCAGCAGCCAGGGAACCCAAGAGACCCAGTACTTC.

This chain uses TRBV5-6 with TRBJ1-4; the match to TRBD1 covers 12 bases. Germline CDR1 is SGHDT and CDR2 is YYEEEE. J gave up 9 bases and V 0 bases, and 12 bases lay outside the gene matches. This CDR3 comprises 18 residues. For the CDR3, the DNA is TGTGCCAGCAGCTTGGCCGGGACAGGGGGCTCGATCCCTAAAAAACTGTTTTTT. This gives the protein CASSLAGTGGSIPKKLFF.

The V call is TRBV5-4, the J call TRBJ2-5; TRBD1 is a possible D gene (6 bases). The CDR3 consists of 15 residues. The germline gives CDR1 SGHNT, CDR2 YYREEE (reference sequence). V was shortened by 0 bases and J by 7 bases, with 16 bases between the two germline ends. The CDR3 DNA is TGTGCCAGCAGCTTGGAGGCAGGGGCCAGGGCGACCCAGTACTTC. This gives the protein CASSLEAGARATQYF.

This clone is a singleton in its sample. V is TRBV7-2 and J is TRBJ2-1, with TRBD2 matching 8 bases. CDR3 length: 17 residues. V lost 0 bases to trimming and J lost 5 bases; unmatched junction nucleotides: 9. Looked up from germline, CDR1 is SGHTA and CDR2 is FQGNSA. For the CDR3, the DNA is TGTGCCAGCAGCTTAGCGATGGGCGGGGGGATTCACAATGAGCAGTTCTTC. It translates to CASSLAMGGGIHNEQFF.

This chain joins TRBV20-1 and TRBJ2-7; D remains unclear. Per the germline V gene, CDR1 is DFQATT and CDR2 is SNEGSKA (reference sequence). The CDR3 loop spans 11 amino acids. The germline V and J ends were trimmed by 3 bases and 6 bases, with 9 bases remaining between them. In DNA form, the CDR3 reads TGCAGTGCTAGTAGGGCGCGCGAGCAGTACTTC. It translates to CSASRAREQYF.

The chain recombines TRBV7-9 with TRBJ2-3; D remains ambiguous. Germline V lookup: CDR1 SEHNR, CDR2 FQNEAQ (reference sequence). CDR3 length equals 15 residues. V was clipped by 5 bases and J by 6 bases, with 18 bases between them. The CDR3 spells CASSPGWNNWDTQYF. CDR3 bases: TGTGCCAGCAGCCCCGGCTGGAATAACTGGGATACGCAGTATTTT. Looking up the rest from reference TRBV7-9 and TRBJ2-3 gives the full variable domain: DTGVSQNPRHKITKRGQNVTFRCDPISEHNRLYWYRQTLGQGPEFLTYFQNEAQLEKSRLLSDRFSAERPKGSFSTLEIQRTEQGDSAMYLCASSPGWNNWDTQYFGPGTRLTVL.

The chain recombines TRBV7-9 with TRBJ1-5; TRBD1 aligns across 7 bases. There are 15 residues in the CDR3. V lost 4 bases to trimming and J lost 3 bases; unmatched junction nucleotides: 6. Germline V gene lookup returns CDR1 SEHNR and CDR2 FQNEAQ (reference sequence). The CDR3: CASSSSDRPNQPQHF. CDR3 nucleotides: TGTGCCAGCAGCTCTTCGGACAGGCCCAATCAGCCCCAGCATTTT.

The V gene is TRBV7-6, the J gene TRBJ2-5, with D tentatively TRBD2 (6 bases). CDR3 length: 14 residues. V was pared by 5 bases and J by 4 bases, with 14 bases between. The V gene's germline CDR1 is SGHVS and CDR2 FNYEAQ. CDR3 coding DNA: TGTGCCAGCAGCCCGGGGAGGCGGGGAGAGACCCAGTACTTC. It translates to CASSPGRRGETQYF.

In this sample, this clone turned up once. This chain joins TRBV29-1 and TRBJ1-2; TRBD1 matches at 9 bases. The CDR3 is 14 residues long. The V and J ends lost 7 bases and 8 bases, in that order; junction bases with no gene match: 14. Germline V gives CDR1 SQVTM, CDR2 ANQGSEA. The CDR3 DNA follows: TGCAGCGGTCTACTACTGGGACAGGGCGACGGCTACACCTTC. Protein product: CSGLLLGQGDGYTF.

This clone is labeled as large. The genes are TRBV29-1 and TRBJ1-1; D is perhaps TRBD1 (6 bases). V was cut by 5 bases and J by 1 base, with 14 bases left in between. This CDR3 is built from 14 residues. Germline V gene data show CDR1 as SQVTM and CDR2 as ANQGSEA. CDR3 loop: CSVRVGGQNTEAFF. Written as DNA, the CDR3 is TGCAGCGTTAGGGTCGGGGGGCAGAACACTGAAGCTTTCTTT. Looking up the rest from reference TRBV29-1 and TRBJ1-1 gives the full variable domain: SAVISQKPSRDICQRGTSLTIQCQVDSQVTMMFWYRQQPGQSLTLIATANQGSEATYESGFVIDKFPISRPNLTFSTLTVSNMSPEDSSIYLCSVRVGGQNTEAFFGQGTRLTVV.

The chain couples TRBV6-1 to TRBJ2-7; 9 bases agree with TRBD1. This CDR3 has 15 residues. The V gene's germline CDR1 is MNHNS and CDR2 SASEGT. J gave up 6 bases and V 4 bases, and 10 bases lay outside the gene matches. CDR3 loop: CASSVRGQGLFEQYF. The DNA of the CDR3 is TGTGCCAGCAGTGTCCGTGGACAGGGGCTATTCGAGCAGTACTTC.

The CDR3 is CASSSGQDYEQYF. In DNA, the CDR3 is TGTGCCAGCTCTTCTGGACAGGACTACGAGCAGTACTTC. The chain is built from TRBV18 and TRBJ2-7, with TRBD1 matching over 7 bases. The CDR3 covers 13 residues. Per the germline V gene, CDR1 is KGHSH and CDR2 is LQKENI. V trimming: 6 bases; J trimming: 3 bases; junction bases outside the gene matches: 5.

The chain carries TRBV7-9 and TRBJ2-2, with 8 bases fitting TRBD2. V dropped 4 bases and J dropped 2; count of bases not matched to a gene: 6. The CDR3 totals 16 residues. The germline gives CDR1 SEHNR, CDR2 FQNEAQ (reference sequence). The CDR3 is CASSYLTSENTGELFF. The CDR3 DNA reads as TGTGCCAGCAGCTATTTGACTAGCGAAAACACCGGGGAGCTGTTTTTT.